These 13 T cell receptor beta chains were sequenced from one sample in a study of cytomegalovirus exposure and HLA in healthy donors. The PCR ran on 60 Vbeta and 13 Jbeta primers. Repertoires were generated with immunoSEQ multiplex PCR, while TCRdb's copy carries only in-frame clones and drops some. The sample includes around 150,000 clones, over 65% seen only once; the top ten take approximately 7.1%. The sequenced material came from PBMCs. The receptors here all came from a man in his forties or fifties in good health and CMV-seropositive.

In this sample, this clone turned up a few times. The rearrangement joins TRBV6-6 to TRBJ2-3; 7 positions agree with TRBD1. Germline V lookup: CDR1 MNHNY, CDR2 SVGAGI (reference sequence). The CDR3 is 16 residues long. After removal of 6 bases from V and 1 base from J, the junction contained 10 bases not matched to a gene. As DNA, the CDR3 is TGTGCCAGCAGGGAGGACCCGGGACAGCGCACAGATACGCAGTATTTT. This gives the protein CASREDPGQRTDTQYF.

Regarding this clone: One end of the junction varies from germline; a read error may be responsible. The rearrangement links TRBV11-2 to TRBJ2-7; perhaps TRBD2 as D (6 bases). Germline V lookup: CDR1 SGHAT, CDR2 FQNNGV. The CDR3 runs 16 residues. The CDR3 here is CASSLDGGAYSCEQYF. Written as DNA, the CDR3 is TGTGCCAGCAGCTTAGACGGCGGGGCATACTCCTGCGAGCAGTACTTC. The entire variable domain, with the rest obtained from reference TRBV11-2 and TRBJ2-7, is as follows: EAGVAQSPRYKIIEKRQSVAFWCNPISGHATLYWYQQILGQGPKLLIQFQNNGVVDDSQLPKDRFSAERLKGVDSTLKIQPAKLEDSAVYLCASSLDGGAYSCEQYFGPGTRLTVT.

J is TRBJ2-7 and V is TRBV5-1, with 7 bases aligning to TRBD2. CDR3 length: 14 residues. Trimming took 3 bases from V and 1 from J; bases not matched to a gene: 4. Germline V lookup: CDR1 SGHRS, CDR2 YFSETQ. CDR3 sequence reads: CASSSGEGSYEQYF. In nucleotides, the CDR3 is TGCGCCAGCAGCTCCGGGGAGGGATCCTACGAGCAGTACTTC.

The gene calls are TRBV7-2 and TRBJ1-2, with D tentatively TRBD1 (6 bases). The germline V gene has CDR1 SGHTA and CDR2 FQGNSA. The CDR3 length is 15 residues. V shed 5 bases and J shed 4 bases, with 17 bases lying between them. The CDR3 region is CASSPTPDSFYGYTF. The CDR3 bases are TGTGCCAGCAGCCCGACGCCGGACAGTTTCTATGGCTACACCTTC.

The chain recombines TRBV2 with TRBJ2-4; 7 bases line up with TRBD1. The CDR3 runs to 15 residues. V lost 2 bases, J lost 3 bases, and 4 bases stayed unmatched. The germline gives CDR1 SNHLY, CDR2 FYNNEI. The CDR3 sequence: CASSETGAYKNIQYF. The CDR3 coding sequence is TGTGCCAGCAGTGAAACAGGGGCCTACAAAAACATTCAGTACTTC.

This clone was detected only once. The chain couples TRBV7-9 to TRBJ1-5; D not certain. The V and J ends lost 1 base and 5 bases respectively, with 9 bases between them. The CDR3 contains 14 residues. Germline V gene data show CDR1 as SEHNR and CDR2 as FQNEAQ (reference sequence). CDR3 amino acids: CASSLETVHQPQHF. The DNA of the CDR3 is TGTGCCAGCAGCTTAGAAACAGTCCATCAGCCCCAGCATTTT.

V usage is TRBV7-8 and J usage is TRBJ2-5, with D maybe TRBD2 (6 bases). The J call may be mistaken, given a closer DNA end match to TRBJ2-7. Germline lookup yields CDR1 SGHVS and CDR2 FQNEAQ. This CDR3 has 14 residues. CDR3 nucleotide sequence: TGTGCCAGCAGCCCCGGGACTTGGTTGGACGAGCAGTACTTC. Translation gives CASSPGTWLDEQYF.

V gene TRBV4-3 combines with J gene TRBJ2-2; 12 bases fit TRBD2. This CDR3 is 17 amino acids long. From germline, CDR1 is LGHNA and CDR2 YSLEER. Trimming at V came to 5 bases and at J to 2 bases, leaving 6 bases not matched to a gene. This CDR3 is CASSRLAGAANTGELFF. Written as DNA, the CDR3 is TGCGCCAGCAGCAGACTAGCGGGGGCGGCTAACACCGGGGAGCTGTTTTTT.

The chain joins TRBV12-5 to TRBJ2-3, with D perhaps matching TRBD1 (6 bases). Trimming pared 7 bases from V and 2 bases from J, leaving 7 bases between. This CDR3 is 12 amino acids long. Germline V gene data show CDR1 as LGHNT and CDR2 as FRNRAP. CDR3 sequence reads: CASAGDTDTQYF. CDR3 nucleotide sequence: TGTGCTAGTGCAGGGGACACAGATACGCAGTATTTT.

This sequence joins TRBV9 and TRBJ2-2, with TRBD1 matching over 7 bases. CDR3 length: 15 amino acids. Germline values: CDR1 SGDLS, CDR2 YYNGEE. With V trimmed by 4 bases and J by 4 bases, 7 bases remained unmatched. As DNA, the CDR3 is TGTGCCAGCAGCATCCGACAGGGTGGCACCGGGGAGCTGTTTTTT. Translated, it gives CASSIRQGGTGELFF.

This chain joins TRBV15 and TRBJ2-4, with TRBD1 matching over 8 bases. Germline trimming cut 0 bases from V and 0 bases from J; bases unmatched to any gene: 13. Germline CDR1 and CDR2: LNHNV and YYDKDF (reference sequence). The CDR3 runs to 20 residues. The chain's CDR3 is CATSREMAGGLTGAKNIQYF. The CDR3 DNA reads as TGTGCCACCAGCAGAGAGATGGCAGGGGGCCTCACGGGAGCCAAAAACATTCAGTACTTC. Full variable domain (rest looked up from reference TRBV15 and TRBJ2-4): DAMVIQNPRYQVTQFGKPVTLSCSQTLNHNVMYWYQQKSSQAPKLLFHYYDKDFNNEADTPDNFQSRRPNTSFCFLDIRSPGLGDTAMYLCATSREMAGGLTGAKNIQYFGAGTRLSVL.

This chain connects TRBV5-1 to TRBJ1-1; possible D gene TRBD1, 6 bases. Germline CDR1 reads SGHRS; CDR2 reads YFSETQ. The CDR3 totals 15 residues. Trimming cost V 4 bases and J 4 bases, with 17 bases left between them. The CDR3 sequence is CASSPVGGESTEAFF. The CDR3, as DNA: TGCGCCAGCAGCCCGGTTGGGGGCGAGAGCACTGAAGCTTTCTTT. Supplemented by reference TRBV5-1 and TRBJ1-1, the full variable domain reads KAGVTQTPRYLIKTRGQQVTLSCSPISGHRSVSWYQQTPGQGLQFLFEYFSETQRNKGNFPGRFSGRQFSNSRSEMNVSTLELGDSALYLCASSPVGGESTEAFFGQGTRLTVV.

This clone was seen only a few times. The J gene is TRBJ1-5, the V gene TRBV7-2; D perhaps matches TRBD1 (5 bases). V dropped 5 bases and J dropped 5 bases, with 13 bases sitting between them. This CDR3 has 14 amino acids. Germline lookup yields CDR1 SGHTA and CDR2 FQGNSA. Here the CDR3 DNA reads TGTGCCAGCAGCCTCCGGGGGGTAGATCAGCCCCAGCATTTT. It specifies CASSLRGVDQPQHF.